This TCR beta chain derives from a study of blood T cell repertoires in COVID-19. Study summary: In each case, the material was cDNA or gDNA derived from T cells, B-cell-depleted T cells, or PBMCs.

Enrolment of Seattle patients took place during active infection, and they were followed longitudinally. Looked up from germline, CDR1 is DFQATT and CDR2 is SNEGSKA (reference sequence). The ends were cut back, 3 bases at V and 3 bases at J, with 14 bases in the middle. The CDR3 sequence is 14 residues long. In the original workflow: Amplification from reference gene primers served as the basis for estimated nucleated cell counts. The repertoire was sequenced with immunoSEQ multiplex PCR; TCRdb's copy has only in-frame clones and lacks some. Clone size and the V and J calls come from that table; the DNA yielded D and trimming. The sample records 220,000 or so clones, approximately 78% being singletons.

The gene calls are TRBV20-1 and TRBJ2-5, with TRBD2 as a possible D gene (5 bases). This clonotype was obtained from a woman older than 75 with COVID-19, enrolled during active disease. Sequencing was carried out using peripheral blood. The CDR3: CSASQLSAKETQYF. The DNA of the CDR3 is TGCAGTGCTAGTCAACTTAGCGCTAAAGAGACCCAGTACTTC.